A single sample is the source of the 27 T cell receptor beta chains below, sequenced in a study of blood T cell repertoires in COVID-19. The method was immunoSEQ multiplex PCR; TCRdb's version includes in-frame clones alone and lacks a portion of them. The repertoire has some 180,000 clones, roughly 76% of them found once; the top ten carry 12%. Sequences were obtained from peripheral blood. The receptors were sampled from a woman of 80 years or more with COVID-19, enrolled during active disease.

CDR3 sequence (DNA): TGTGCCAGCGGGACTATCCAAGAGACCCAGTACTTC. The encoded protein is CASGTIQETQYF. The chain has TRBV3-1 (or the pseudogene TRBV3-2) and TRBJ2-5, with 7 bases lining up with TRBD2. This CDR3 is built from 12 residues. Germline CDR1 reads LGHDT; CDR2 reads YNNKEL (reference sequence). With V trimmed by 8 bases and J by 1 base, 1 base remained unmatched.

The chain links TRBV10-3 to TRBJ2-7; D uncertain. Germline CDR1 reads ENHRY; CDR2 reads SYGVKD. V was trimmed by 0 bases and J by 6 bases, leaving 9 bases between them. The CDR3 is made up of 13 amino acids. The CDR3 DNA reads as TGTGCCATCAGTGAGTCGAGTTCGGGCGAGCAGTACTTC. Translated, it gives CAISESSSGEQYF.

The chain combines TRBV15 with TRBJ2-7; D might be TRBD2 (5 bases). Germline CDR1 and CDR2: LNHNV and YYDKDF (reference sequence). The V end was cut by 3 bases, the J end by 1 base, with 16 bases between. The CDR3 length is 16 residues. The CDR3 reads CATSSVRGGESYEQYF. The DNA of the CDR3 is TGTGCCACCAGCAGCGTACGGGGTGGGGAATCCTACGAGCAGTACTTC.

In its sample, this clone was seen a few times. The V gene is TRBV2, the J gene TRBJ2-7; D perhaps matches TRBD1 (5 bases). The CDR3 has 16 amino acids. The germline V and J ends were trimmed by 0 bases and 0 bases, with 12 bases remaining between them. Germline CDR1 SNHLY, CDR2 FYNNEI. The CDR3 nucleotides are TGTGCCAGCAGTGAAGCTCGGACACAAGACTCCTACGAGCAGTACTTC. Translation: CASSEARTQDSYEQYF.

The CDR3 DNA follows: TGTGCCAGCAGTCCCCCCCGGGGGCAAGAGACCCAGTACTTC. This encodes CASSPPRGQETQYF. The chain joins TRBV6-2 or TRBV6-3 to TRBJ2-5, with a tentative D call TRBD2 (6 bases). Looked up from germline, CDR1 is MNHEY and CDR2 is SVGEGT. The CDR3 length is 14 residues. The V and J ends lost 5 bases and 2 bases respectively, with 12 bases between them.

The chain carries TRBV7-9 and TRBJ2-5; 10 bases match TRBD2. This CDR3 spans 16 amino acids. J was trimmed by 5 bases and V by 1 base; bases with no gene match: 7. Germline loops: CDR1 SEHNR, CDR2 FQNEAQ (reference sequence). CDR3 loop: CASSLGVAGGGETQYF. The DNA of the CDR3 is TGTGCCAGCAGCTTAGGGGTAGCGGGAGGTGGTGAGACCCAGTACTTC.

The genes are TRBV7-6 and TRBJ2-1; 8 bases line up with TRBD2. V shed 3 bases, J shed 2 bases, and the junction held 3 bases outside the gene matches. The CDR3 contains 15 residues. Germline-derived CDR1 and CDR2 are SGHVS and FNYEAQ. The CDR3 region is CASSLGGGTYNEQFF. In DNA form, the CDR3 reads TGTGCCAGCAGCTTGGGCGGGGGGACCTACAATGAGCAGTTCTTC.

The chain joins TRBV10-3 to TRBJ1-1; D uncertain. V was trimmed by 4 bases and J by 4 bases, leaving 7 bases between them. The length of the CDR3 is 12 residues. CDR1 is ENHRY, CDR2 SYGVKD, per germline. The CDR3 DNA is TGTGCCATCAGTGGGGGAGGCACTGAAGCTTTCTTT. Encoded protein: CAISGGGTEAFF.

The rearrangement joins TRBV16 to TRBJ1-2, with 12 bases that match TRBD1. With 2 bases clipped from V and 4 bases from J, the junction kept 2 bases outside the gene matches. There are 15 residues in the CDR3. CDR1 is KGHSY and CDR2 is FQNENV in the germline V gene. The CDR3 DNA is TGTGCCAGCAGCCAACCGGGACAGGGGGCCTATGGCTACACCTTC. Its translation: CASSQPGQGAYGYTF.

The chain employs TRBV6-6 and TRBJ1-6; perhaps TRBD1 as D (5 bases). Germline values: CDR1 MNHNY, CDR2 SVGAGI (reference sequence). V lost 7 bases and J lost 6, with 16 bases in between. The CDR3 length is 15 residues. The CDR3 DNA sequence: TGTGCCAGCATTAACCTCGGGGGGAGTAATTCACCCCTCCACTTT. It yields the protein CASINLGGSNSPLHF.

The gene calls are TRBV4-3 and TRBJ1-2; a weak D match, TRBD1 (5 bases). The germline V and J ends were trimmed by 0 bases and 4 bases, with 12 bases remaining between them. The CDR3 contains 15 residues. The germline V gene encodes CDR1 LGHNA and CDR2 YSLEER. The CDR3 DNA sequence: TGCGCCAGCAGCCAAGATGGGTTTCAGGGCTATGGCTACACCTTC. It codes for CASSQDGFQGYGYTF.

This clone was detected once. CDR3 amino acids: CASSPPGNLAKNIQYF. Here the CDR3 DNA reads TGTGCCAGCTCACCACCCGGGAACCTAGCCAAAAACATTCAGTACTTC. The V call is TRBV18, the J call TRBJ2-4, with TRBD2 as a possible D gene (5 bases). Trimming cost V 0 bases and J 0 bases, with 9 bases left between them. The CDR3 is made up of 16 amino acids. In germline, CDR1 is KGHSH, CDR2 LQKENI.

CDR3 sequence: CASRDSTSYGYTF. As DNA, the CDR3 is TGTGCCAGCAGGGACAGTACGAGCTATGGCTACACCTTC. The genes are TRBV6-5 and TRBJ1-2; the D gene is possibly TRBD1 (6 bases). Trimming stripped 6 bases from V and 4 bases from J, with 12 bases between. This CDR3 comprises 13 residues. Germline lookup yields CDR1 MNHEY and CDR2 SVGAGI.

This clone was observed a few times. Here the CDR3 DNA reads TGTGCCAGCTCACCCCAGGTCCAAGAGACCCAGTACTTC. As protein: CASSPQVQETQYF. The chain uses TRBV18 and TRBJ2-5; D not certain. This CDR3 comprises 13 residues. Germline-derived CDR1 and CDR2 are KGHSH and LQKENI. V was shortened by 3 bases and J by 1 base, with 6 bases between the two germline ends.

This chain uses TRBV2 with TRBJ2-7, with 9 bases lining up with TRBD2. The germline gives CDR1 SNHLY, CDR2 FYNNEI. V was clipped by 6 bases and J by 6 bases; unmatched bases: 9. The CDR3 runs to 14 residues. CDR3 amino acids: CASSPIGLASEQYF. Here the CDR3 DNA reads TGTGCCAGCAGCCCGATAGGACTAGCGAGCGAGCAGTACTTC.

CDR3 sequence: CASSLDLAGGHEQYF. The CDR3 DNA reads as TGTGCCAGCAGCTTAGATCTAGCGGGGGGCCACGAGCAGTACTTC. The chain has TRBV11-2 and TRBJ2-7; TRBD2 aligns across 11 bases. V lost 0 bases, J lost 5 bases, and 3 bases stayed unmatched. Germline V gene lookup returns CDR1 SGHAT and CDR2 FQNNGV. The CDR3 runs 15 residues.

The chain has TRBV10-3 and TRBJ1-1, with 7 bases lining up with TRBD1. V shed 5 bases and J 7 bases; nucleotides not matched to a gene: 10. The CDR3 has 14 amino acids. The germline gives CDR1 ENHRY, CDR2 SYGVKD. The chain's CDR3 is CAISKRDRHNEAFF. In DNA form, the CDR3 reads TGTGCCATCAGTAAGAGGGACAGACACAATGAAGCTTTCTTT.

The genes are TRBV29-1 and TRBJ2-2; 10 bases line up with TRBD2. CDR3 length: 13 amino acids. V lost 5 bases to trimming and J lost 8 bases; unmatched junction nucleotides: 5. CDR1 is SQVTM and CDR2 is ANQGSEA in the germline V gene. DNA for the CDR3: TGCAGCGTTTGCCTAGCGGGAGAGGGGGAGCTGTTTTTT. Its translation: CSVCLAGEGELFF.

The V call is TRBV20-1, the J call TRBJ2-1; 7 bases are shared with TRBD2. The length of the CDR3 is 15 residues. Germline CDR1 is DFQATT and CDR2 is SNEGSKA (reference sequence). V lost 3 bases, J lost 11 bases, and 16 bases stayed unmatched. CDR3 loop: CSASGPGASGGQQFF. For the CDR3, the DNA is TGCAGTGCTAGTGGGCCTGGGGCTAGCGGAGGGCAGCAGTTCTTC.

V usage is TRBV19 and J usage is TRBJ2-1; 10 bases match TRBD2. Germline V gene data show CDR1 as LNHDA and CDR2 as SQIVND (reference sequence). Trimming removed 4 bases from V and 9 bases from J; junction bases left unmatched: 21. CDR3 size: 19 residues. CDR3 nucleotides: TGTGCCAGTAGTAAAGGGTTATTAAGGGGGGCTAGCGGGAGATCTGAGCAGTTCTTC. Translation: CASSKGLLRGASGRSEQFF.

The J gene is TRBJ2-3, the V gene TRBV3-1 (or the pseudogene TRBV3-2); 13 bases match TRBD2. This CDR3 region has 16 residues. Trimming took 3 bases from V and 8 from J; bases not matched to a gene: 8. CDR1 is LGHDT, CDR2 YNNKEL, per germline (reference sequence). The CDR3 coding sequence is TGTGCCAGCAGCCAGGGACTAGCGGGGCCCAGGGGTACGCAGTATTTT. As protein: CASSQGLAGPRGTQYF.

This chain joins TRBV15 and TRBJ2-2; maybe TRBD2 (6 bases). Trimming removed 3 bases from V and 4 bases from J, with 9 bases in between. The length of the CDR3 is 14 residues. CDR1 and CDR2 (germline): LNHNV, YYDKDF (reference sequence). The CDR3 DNA is TGTGCCACCAGCAGGGGAGGTTTCACCGGGGAGCTGTTTTTT. Encoded protein: CATSRGGFTGELFF.

The genes are TRBV7-8 and TRBJ2-2; weak D call: TRBD1 (5 bases). V was trimmed by 7 bases and J by 0 bases, leaving 15 bases between them. The CDR3 is 16 amino acids. Germline CDR1 SGHVS, CDR2 FQNEAQ. CDR3 nucleotide sequence: TGTGCCAGCACCCTACGGCGCAGGGCGAACACCGGGGAGCTGTTTTTT. Translated, it gives CASTLRRRANTGELFF. Variable domain in full (rest from reference TRBV7-8 and TRBJ2-2): GAGVSQSPRYKVAKRGQDVALRCDPISGHVSLFWYQQALGQGPEFLTYFQNEAQLDKSGLPSDRFFAERPEGSVSTLKIQRTQQEDSAVYLCASTLRRRANTGELFFGEGSRLTVL.

The J gene is TRBJ1-2, the V gene TRBV28; maybe TRBD1 (5 bases). The germline V gene encodes CDR1 MDHEN and CDR2 SYDVKM. The CDR3 loop spans 15 amino acids. V dropped 2 bases and J dropped 8 bases, with 18 bases sitting between them. The CDR3 sequence: CASSLQGPGVGGYTF. The CDR3, as DNA: TGTGCCAGCAGTTTACAGGGTCCGGGAGTAGGGGGCTACACCTTC.

This clone has more than one count but fewer than ten. The chain joins TRBV3-1 (or the pseudogene TRBV3-2) to TRBJ2-3; 11 bases line up with TRBD2. The CDR3 spans 16 residues. CDR1 and CDR2 from the germline V gene are LGHDT and YNNKEL (reference sequence). Trimming at V came to 1 base and at J to 6 bases, leaving 6 bases not matched to a gene. The CDR3 DNA reads TGTGCCAGCAGCCAAGTTAGTAGCGGGGGGGAGGATACGCAGTATTTT. Translating gives CASSQVSSGGEDTQYF.

This clone appeared a few times. The gene calls are TRBV19 and TRBJ1-5; D remains unclear. This CDR3 spans 15 amino acids. Per the germline V gene, CDR1 is LNHDA and CDR2 is SQIVND (reference sequence). Trimming left V 2 bases short and J 0 bases short, with 8 bases between. CDR3 sequence: CASSISGHSNQPQHF. The CDR3 nucleotides read TGTGCCAGTAGTATATCAGGTCATAGCAATCAGCCCCAGCATTTT.

CDR3 loop: CASSPGRADYGYTF. CDR3 nucleotide sequence: TGCGCCAGCAGCCCCGGGAGGGCCGACTATGGCTACACCTTC. The V and J genes are TRBV5-1 and TRBJ1-2; D is unresolved. This CDR3 has 14 residues. The V end lost 4 bases, the J end lost 3 bases, and 13 bases lay between the germline ends. CDR1 is SGHRS, CDR2 YFSETQ, per germline.